The 28 T cell receptor beta chains reported below all come from one sample, sequenced in a study of blood T cell repertoires in COVID-19. The protocol was immunoSEQ multiplex PCR, while the TCRdb copy is restricted to in-frame clones and leaves out a portion. The repertoire has about 190,000 clones, roughly nine tenths of them found once; the top ten carry approximately 1.1%. Sequenced sample: peripheral blood. The receptors here all came from a man aged 30 to 39 with acute or convalescent COVID-19.

V is TRBV12-5 and J is TRBJ2-7, with 8 bases aligning to TRBD1. V trimming: 6 bases; J trimming: 5 bases; junction bases outside the gene matches: 9. This CDR3 region has 14 residues. The germline CDR1 and CDR2 sequences are LGHNT and FRNRAP. CDR3 nucleotides: TGTGCTAGTGGCCCGGACAGGGCGGTCAACGAGCAGTACTTC. This gives the protein CASGPDRAVNEQYF.

The gene calls are TRBV6-2 or TRBV6-3 and TRBJ1-2; TRBD1 might be the D (6 bases). The CDR3 has 16 amino acids. Trimming cost V 6 bases and J 7 bases, with 24 bases left between them. CDR1 and CDR2 from the germline V gene are MNHEY and SVGEGT. The CDR3 bases are TGTGCCAGCAGCGACGATTTCACAGGGTCGTCGCGTGGCTACACCTTC. Translating gives CASSDDFTGSSRGYTF.

CDR3 residues: CASMVDRGSYNEQFF. DNA for the CDR3: TGTGCCAGTATGGTAGACAGGGGCTCCTACAATGAGCAGTTCTTC. This sequence joins TRBV19 and TRBJ2-1; TRBD1 matches 8 bases. Germline V gene lookup returns CDR1 LNHDA and CDR2 SQIVND (reference sequence). The CDR3 is made up of 15 amino acids. Germline trimming cut 7 bases from V and 0 bases from J; bases unmatched to any gene: 5.

In its sample, this clone was seen a few times. This chain links TRBV5-5 with TRBJ2-5, with TRBD2 identical over 9 bases. CDR1 and CDR2 from the germline V gene are SGHKS and YYEKEE (reference sequence). The CDR3 length is 16 residues. The V gene end was trimmed by 0 bases and the J gene end by 4 bases; junction bases not matched to a gene: 7. DNA of the CDR3: TGTGCCAGCAGCTTGGTTGCAGCGGGAGGACCAGAGACCCAGTACTTC. Translated, it gives CASSLVAAGGPETQYF.

Here the CDR3 DNA reads TGTGCCAGCATCCCCCGGGCAGGGTCTCTGATCACTGAAGCTTTCTTT. Protein sequence: CASIPRAGSLITEAFF. V is TRBV6-4 and J is TRBJ1-1; D perhaps matches TRBD1 (5 bases). CDR1 is MRHNA, CDR2 SNTAGT, per germline. The V and J ends lost 7 bases and 4 bases respectively, with 22 bases between them. This CDR3 is 16 amino acids long.

The J gene is TRBJ2-3, the V gene TRBV18, with 10 bases fitting TRBD2. With 5 bases clipped from V and 4 bases from J, the junction kept 3 bases outside the gene matches. Germline V gene lookup returns CDR1 KGHSH and CDR2 LQKENI. The CDR3 length is 14 residues. The CDR3 loop is CASSSSGSADTQYF. The CDR3 nucleotides read TGTGCCAGCTCATCTAGCGGGAGCGCAGATACGCAGTATTTT.

Only a few counts were recorded for this clone. V gene TRBV6-5 combines with J gene TRBJ1-2, with TRBD1 matching 7 bases. The germline V gene encodes CDR1 MNHEY and CDR2 SVGAGI. CDR3 size: 15 residues. V trimming: 5 bases; J trimming: 5 bases; junction bases outside the gene matches: 11. The CDR3: CASSQRPTGIYGYTF. Here the CDR3 DNA reads TGTGCCAGCAGTCAACGCCCGACAGGGATATATGGCTACACCTTC.

V gene TRBV7-3 combines with J gene TRBJ1-1; no clear D. Trimming shortened V by 0 bases and J by 1 base, and 3 bases separated the two germline ends. This CDR3 contains 13 residues. Germline CDR1 SGHTA, CDR2 FQGTGA. The CDR3 spells CASSLTRNTEAFF. For the CDR3, the DNA is TGTGCCAGCAGCTTAACGCGGAACACTGAAGCTTTCTTT.

This chain joins TRBV7-9 and TRBJ2-2; D not certain. The germline V gene has CDR1 SEHNR and CDR2 FQNEAQ (reference sequence). This CDR3 has 14 residues. The ends were cut back, 0 bases at V and 4 bases at J, with 6 bases in the middle. CDR3 loop: CASSLAPSTGELFF. The CDR3 coding sequence is TGTGCCAGCAGCTTAGCGCCGAGCACCGGGGAGCTGTTTTTT.

The chain joins TRBV5-5 to TRBJ2-7, with D hard to call. The V end lost 0 bases, the J end lost 1 base, and 8 bases lay between the germline ends. CDR3 length: 14 amino acids. Germline V gene data show CDR1 as SGHKS and CDR2 as YYEKEE (reference sequence). The CDR3 nucleotides are TGTGCCAGCAGCTTGGTCGCACAGTCCTACGAGCAGTACTTC. Amino acid sequence: CASSLVAQSYEQYF.

The J gene is TRBJ1-5, the V gene TRBV5-4; 9 nucleotides agree with TRBD1. The CDR3 has 14 amino acids. CDR1 is SGHNT, CDR2 YYREEE, per germline (reference sequence). The ends lost 4 bases at V and 5 bases at J; junction bases unmatched: 4. The CDR3 DNA reads as TGTGCCAGCAGCGCGGGACAGGGCGATCAGCCCCAGCATTTT. Protein: CASSAGQGDQPQHF.

This chain uses TRBV11-1 with TRBJ1-2; possible D gene TRBD1, 6 bases. The V gene lost 5 bases and the J gene lost 7 bases, with 17 bases spanning the gap. There are 14 residues in the CDR3. Germline assignment: CDR1 SGHAT and CDR2 FQDESV (reference sequence). The CDR3 DNA is TGTGCCAGCAGCCAACGACAGGCCTCCACTGGCTACACCTTC. Translation gives CASSQRQASTGYTF.

V is TRBV29-1 and J is TRBJ2-5; 11 bases align to TRBD1. Germline CDR1 reads SQVTM; CDR2 reads ANQGSEA. Unmatched junction bases numbered 7, after V lost 2 bases and J lost 5 bases. This CDR3 has 15 amino acids. The CDR3 DNA is TGCAGCGTTGAATCGGACAGGGGGCAGGTGGAGACCCAGTACTTC. This gives the protein CSVESDRGQVETQYF.

The chain links TRBV28 to TRBJ2-7; 8 nucleotides line up with TRBD1. Unmatched junction bases numbered 13, after V lost 6 bases and J lost 3 bases. CDR1 and CDR2 (germline): MDHEN, SYDVKM. This CDR3 has 16 residues. CDR3 DNA sequence: TGTGCCAGCAGACTAAGAACGGGGACAGGATTCTACGAGCAGTACTTC. It translates to CASRLRTGTGFYEQYF. The whole variable domain, filled in from reference TRBV28 and TRBJ2-7, reads DVKVTQSSRYLVKRTGEKVFLECVQDMDHENMFWYRQDPGLGLRLIYFSYDVKMKEKGDIPEGYSVSREKKERFSLILESASTNQTSMYLCASRLRTGTGFYEQYFGPGTRLTVT.

CDR3 DNA: TGTGCCAGCAGCCCACAGCGGGGGGACTACAATGAGCAGTTCTTC. Protein product: CASSPQRGDYNEQFF. The chain employs TRBV7-9 and TRBJ2-1; 9 nucleotides match TRBD2. CDR3 length equals 15 residues. Looked up from germline, CDR1 is SEHNR and CDR2 is FQNEAQ (reference sequence). J gave up 3 bases and V 5 bases, and 5 bases lay outside the gene matches. Based on the CDR3 plus reference TRBV7-9 and TRBJ2-1, the full variable domain is DTGVSQNPRHKITKRGQNVTFRCDPISEHNRLYWYRQTLGQGPEFLTYFQNEAQLEKSRLLSDRFSAERPKGSFSTLEIQRTEQGDSAMYLCASSPQRGDYNEQFFGPGTRLTVL.

The chain joins TRBV5-1 to TRBJ2-1; the D is unclear. Germline V gives CDR1 SGHRS, CDR2 YFSETQ. V was trimmed by 0 bases and J by 8 bases, leaving 9 bases between them. There are 13 residues in the CDR3. In DNA, the CDR3 is TGCGCCAGCAGCTTGGCAAGGAGCGATGAGCAGTTCTTC. Translating it yields CASSLARSDEQFF.

This chain joins TRBV7-9 and TRBJ2-7, with D possibly TRBD2 on 5 matching bases. Germline assignment: CDR1 SEHNR and CDR2 FQNEAQ (reference sequence). Trimming took 2 bases from V and 5 from J, leaving 13 bases between them. The CDR3 consists of 14 residues. CDR3 sequence reads: CASSLLGSGDEQYF. The CDR3 region has the DNA TGTGCCAGCAGCTTATTGGGGAGTGGGGACGAGCAGTACTTC.

The chain is built from TRBV11-2 and TRBJ2-3; D is ambiguous. CDR3 length: 15 residues. V was shortened by 1 base and J by 0 bases, with 8 bases between the two germline ends. Germline assignment: CDR1 SGHAT and CDR2 FQNNGV. In nucleotides, the CDR3 is TGTGCCAGCAGCTTAGCCTCAACTAGCACAGATACGCAGTATTTT. This sequence encodes CASSLASTSTDTQYF.

This clone was picked up many times. The chain employs TRBV5-4 and TRBJ1-2; possibly TRBD1 for D (5 bases). The germline V and J ends were trimmed by 4 bases and 8 bases, with 18 bases remaining between them. CDR1 is SGHNT, CDR2 YYREEE, per germline (reference sequence). This CDR3 contains 14 residues. CDR3 region: CASSSRGRANGYTF. CDR3 coding DNA: TGTGCCAGCAGCAGTAGGGGCAGGGCTAACGGCTACACCTTC.

The rearrangement uses TRBV14 and TRBJ1-5; the D is unclear. CDR3 length equals 13 residues. V was cut by 4 bases and J by 6 bases, with 10 bases left in between. CDR1 and CDR2 from the germline V gene are SGHDN and FVKESK. The CDR3 coding sequence is TGTGCCAGCAGCCGCATTCCCGGTCAGCCCCAGCATTTT. As protein: CASSRIPGQPQHF.

The sample holds one count of this clone. V usage is TRBV3-1 (or the pseudogene TRBV3-2) and J usage is TRBJ1-2; 7 nucleotides match TRBD1. The CDR3 contains 14 residues. The germline V gene encodes CDR1 LGHDT and CDR2 YNNKEL (reference sequence). The ends lost 2 bases at V and 2 bases at J; junction bases unmatched: 2. For the CDR3, the DNA is TGTGCCAGCAGCCAATTGACAGGGAACTATGGCTACACCTTC. It yields the protein CASSQLTGNYGYTF.

The J gene is TRBJ1-1, the V gene TRBV7-8; 7 nucleotides match TRBD1. The CDR3 extends over 17 amino acids. Germline trimming cut 2 bases from V and 7 bases from J; bases unmatched to any gene: 16. Germline values: CDR1 SGHVS, CDR2 FQNEAQ. The CDR3 protein is CASSLYNTRDSRHEAFF. CDR3 DNA sequence: TGTGCCAGCAGCTTATATAACACCCGGGACAGCCGTCATGAAGCTTTCTTT.

J is TRBJ1-5 and V is TRBV28, with 7 bases lining up with TRBD1. V lost 5 bases, J lost 2 bases, and 9 bases stayed unmatched. This CDR3 region has 16 residues. Germline CDR1 is MDHEN and CDR2 is SYDVKM. CDR3 nucleotides: TGTGCCAGCAGTCCCTCGGACAGGACCCGCAATCAGCCCCAGCATTTT. Protein: CASSPSDRTRNQPQHF.

This clone was counted only a few times. The V call is TRBV10-1, the J call TRBJ1-1; 9 bases are a match to TRBD1. The CDR3 runs 15 residues. Trimming cost V 4 bases and J 0 bases; bases outside gene matches: 3. Germline V gene lookup returns CDR1 WNHNN and CDR2 SYGVQD (reference sequence). CDR3 amino acids: CASSGDRAMNTEAFF. In DNA form, the CDR3 reads TGCGCCAGCAGTGGGGACAGGGCAATGAACACTGAAGCTTTCTTT.

The chain recombines TRBV12-5 with TRBJ1-3; D unresolved. Looked up from germline, CDR1 is LGHNT and CDR2 is FRNRAP. The V and J ends lost 2 bases and 4 bases respectively, with 18 bases between them. The CDR3 consists of 17 residues. The CDR3 bases are TGTGCTAGTGGTTTGATCTTAATCCGCGGCCAAGGAAACACCATATATTTT. Translated, it gives CASGLILIRGQGNTIYF.

This chain links TRBV19 with TRBJ1-6; D unresolved. Trimming cost V 7 bases and J 0 bases, with 10 bases left between them. The CDR3 is made up of 15 amino acids. Per the germline V gene, CDR1 is LNHDA and CDR2 is SQIVND (reference sequence). CDR3 nucleotide sequence: TGTGCCAGTAATCGGGGAAGCTCCTATAATTCACCCCTCCACTTT. It yields the protein CASNRGSSYNSPLHF.

The chain couples TRBV6-5 to TRBJ1-6; TRBD1 might be the D (6 bases). This CDR3 comprises 15 residues. Germline CDR1 is MNHEY and CDR2 is SVGAGI. The V gene lost 0 bases and the J gene lost 8 bases, with 11 bases spanning the gap. CDR3 residues: CASSYSRAGDSPLHF. Here the CDR3 DNA reads TGTGCCAGCAGTTACTCTCGGGCAGGGGATTCACCCCTCCACTTT.

The chain couples TRBV2 to TRBJ1-2; the D gene is possibly TRBD1 (6 bases). The CDR3 consists of 14 residues. Germline V gene lookup returns CDR1 SNHLY and CDR2 FYNNEI. The V end was cut by 5 bases, the J end by 4 bases, with 14 bases between. DNA for the CDR3: TGTGCCAGCAGTTCTCAGGGGAAGGGCTATGGCTACACCTTC. Translated, it gives CASSSQGKGYGYTF. The full variable domain, its missing parts supplied by reference TRBV2 and TRBJ1-2, is EPEVTQTPSHQVTQMGQEVILRCVPISNHLYFYWYRQILGQKVEFLVSFYNNEISEKSEIFDDQFSVERPDGSNFTLKIRSTKLEDSAMYFCASSSQGKGYGYTFGSGTRLTVV.